This T cell receptor (beta chain) was recorded in a study of Graves' ophthalmopathy and Graves' hyperthyroidism. This clonotype showed up many times. Its cognate antigen is unknown. Beta-chain TCR CDR3 regions were amplified from RNA transcripts. First-round RT-PCR with HTBI primers preceded a second-round multiplex PCR. TCRdb re-analysed the multiplex PCR reads in MiXCR, keeping a single row per CDR3 protein. The table lists a few hundred thousand distinct CDR3 sequences, roughly a sixth of them singletons. The germline CDR1 and CDR2 sequences are SGHVS and FQNEAQ. CDR3 length: 13 amino acids. The V end was cut by 1 base, the J end by 7 bases, with 8 bases between. Study conclusions and caveats: With 70.59% sensitivity and 72.22% specificity, the model predicted ophthalmopathy progression.

With a duration under 3 months, ophthalmopathy in the donors showed moderate-to-severe activity, CAS ≥3 and NOSPECS ≥4. Uncontrolled infections, other autoimmune diseases, pregnancy or lactation barred patients from enrollment. Diagnosis used clinical symptoms, serum thyroxine, TRAb, thyroid ultrasound and orbital computed tomography. The chain uses TRBV7-8 and TRBJ1-5, with D possibly TRBD1 on 6 matching bases. The clonotype originates from an adult man with Graves' ophthalmopathy. Sample: peripheral blood. CDR3 coding DNA: TGTGCCAGCAGCTTAGTGGGGGGCCAGCCCCAGCATTTT. It translates to CASSLVGGQPQHF.